Listed below are T cell receptor beta chains from one sample, sequenced in a study of T cells in Graves' hyperthyroidism and ophthalmopathy. In TCRdb, the multiplex PCR reads were re-called with MiXCR into one record per CDR3 protein. The profile shows hundreds of thousands of distinct CDR3 sequences, approximately 14% of them singletons. Source material: blood. Receptor source: a woman in her forties with Graves' hyperthyroidism. Each CDR3 is given with its conserved first and last residue. Fields, in order: V gene, J gene, CDR3 protein.

TRBV11-1	TRBJ2-2	CASSPPLGQTNTGELFF
TRBV6-1	TRBJ1-6	CASSEADRDNSPLHF
TRBV28	TRBJ2-2	CASTLGREWAGELFF
TRBV11-2	TRBJ1-2	CASSLEGVYGYTF
TRBV9	TRBJ1-1	CASSVAGDGWNTEAFF
TRBV20-1	TRBJ1-5	CSARTGGNNQPQHF
TRBV6-2/TRBV6-3	TRBJ2-1	CASSYPGTTLAPHNEQFF
TRBV4-1	TRBJ2-1	CASSLKREAYNEQFF
TRBV3-1	TRBJ2-5	CASSREGSSETQYF
TRBV10-1	TRBJ2-7	CASSDNRDSYEQYF
TRBV18	TRBJ2-7	CASSPGLVGTFGYEQYF
TRBV19	TRBJ2-3	CASGLAGGPDTQYF
TRBV5-4	TRBJ2-3	CASSPRGTSGRGGTDTQYF
TRBV19	TRBJ1-5	CASRPGQGAIGNQPQHF
TRBV6-1	TRBJ2-2	CASSYRGQAGELFF
TRBV27	TRBJ2-1	CASREREATYNEQFF
TRBV10-2	TRBJ2-5	CASSDLFAGKETQYF
TRBV5-1	TRBJ1-1	CASSLGTGIGTEAFF
TRBV28	TRBJ1-2	CASSFARVNYGYTF
TRBV7-9	TRBJ2-1	CASSTDRSSYNEQFF
TRBV12-3/TRBV12-4	TRBJ2-5	CASSFAGGRQETQYF
TRBV27	TRBJ2-1	CASSRGLAVSYNEQLF
TRBV12-3/TRBV12-4	TRBJ2-1	CASSSLGPYYNEQFF
TRBV3-1	TRBJ2-2	CAGSQSSGGELFF
TRBV24-1	TRBJ2-7	CATSDSGTPSYEQYF
TRBV2	TRBJ2-3	CASTLTSGSPPKTDTQYF
TRBV7-8	TRBJ2-7	CASSLLAGGVNSYEQYF
TRBV9	TRBJ2-7	CASSDLPGGDEQYF
TRBV20-1	TRBJ2-6	CSARDPGRSSGANVLTF
TRBV12-3/TRBV12-4	TRBJ2-3	CASSFLGDTQYF
TRBV12-3/TRBV12-4	TRBJ2-7	CASSLARSEQYF
TRBV7-2	TRBJ1-2	CACSFGTTNYGYTF
TRBV27	TRBJ2-1	CASTSGSEQFF
TRBV5-1	TRBJ2-7	CASSLESGRYEQYF
TRBV7-2	TRBJ1-2	CASRKTAGVGYGYTF
TRBV20-1	TRBJ2-7	CSATDRLSYEQYF
TRBV7-3	TRBJ2-7	CASSSGTGGEQYF
TRBV20-1	TRBJ2-7	CSAINRDRLYEQYF
TRBV30	TRBJ2-5	CAWSVRVGETQYF
TRBV2	TRBJ1-5	CASSETGQPQHF
TRBV28	TRBJ2-7	CASSRLQSGTAGVEQYF
TRBV3-1	TRBJ1-2	CASSLPGAFGYTF
TRBV20-1	TRBJ1-1	CSARTGGNTEAFF
TRBV28	TRBJ2-3	CAGHSQGKDTDTQYF
TRBV5-1	TRBJ2-4	CASSHRTSGIAKNIQYF
TRBV2	TRBJ2-7	CASRRLSEGHYEQYF
TRBV6-1	TRBJ2-1	CASGMTGGTTEQFF
TRBV20-1	TRBJ2-3	CSARVTGVDTQYF
TRBV29-1	TRBJ2-1	CSVDRGLANYNEQFF
TRBV7-9	TRBJ2-7	CASSLVVGKSYEQYF
TRBV20-1	TRBJ2-7	CSARLLASEQYF